This T cell receptor beta chain was identified in a study of Ad26.COV2.S vaccination and SARS-CoV-2 variants. The overall study: Participants got Ad26.COV2.S intramuscularly, once or twice 56 days apart. Notes on the study in general: Vaccine recipients and placebo recipients showed similar non-spike TCR breadth.

Repertoires were generated with immunoSEQ multiplex PCR, while TCRdb's copy carries only in-frame clones and drops some. Counted here are a few hundred thousand clones, around four fifths occurring once; the ten biggest clones make up about 8%. A word on this clone: Its antigen is not known.

Germline assignment: CDR1 SGHTA and CDR2 FQGTGA. This CDR3 region has 17 residues. The junction had 12 bases not matched to a gene; V was cut back by 2 bases and J by 4 bases. Treatment given: around 19 received Ad26.COV2.S at low or high dose, single or two shots; five or six received placebo; per-sample allocation not given. The samples were gathered on day 63 after the first injection of vaccine or placebo. Boston provided a donor who was an adult aged 18-55 years. The specimen comprised peripheral blood, sampled in a trial of Ad26.COV2.S vaccine versus placebo. V and J are TRBV7-3 and TRBJ2-7; 9 bases are a match to TRBD1. This receptor was obtained from a person between 18 and 60 years old who received the Ad26.COV2.S COVID-19 vaccine or a placebo. Here the CDR3 reads CASSLGPGTGMGYEQYF. The DNA of the CDR3 is TGTGCCAGCAGCTTAGGACCCGGGACAGGGATGGGATACGAGCAGTACTTC.